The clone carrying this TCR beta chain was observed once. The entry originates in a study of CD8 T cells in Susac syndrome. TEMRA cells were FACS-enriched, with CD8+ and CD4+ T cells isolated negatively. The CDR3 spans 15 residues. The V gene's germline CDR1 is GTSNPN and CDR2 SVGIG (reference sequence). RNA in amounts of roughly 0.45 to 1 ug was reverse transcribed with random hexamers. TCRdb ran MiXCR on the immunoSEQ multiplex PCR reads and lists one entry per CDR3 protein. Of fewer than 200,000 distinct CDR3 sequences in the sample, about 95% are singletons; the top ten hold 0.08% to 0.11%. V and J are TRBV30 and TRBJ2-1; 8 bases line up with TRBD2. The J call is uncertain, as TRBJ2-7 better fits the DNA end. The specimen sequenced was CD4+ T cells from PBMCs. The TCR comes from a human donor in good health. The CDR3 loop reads CAWSVLSGIGYEQYF. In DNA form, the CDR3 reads TGTGCCTGGAGTGTCCTTAGCGGGATTGGCTACGAGCAGTACTTC.